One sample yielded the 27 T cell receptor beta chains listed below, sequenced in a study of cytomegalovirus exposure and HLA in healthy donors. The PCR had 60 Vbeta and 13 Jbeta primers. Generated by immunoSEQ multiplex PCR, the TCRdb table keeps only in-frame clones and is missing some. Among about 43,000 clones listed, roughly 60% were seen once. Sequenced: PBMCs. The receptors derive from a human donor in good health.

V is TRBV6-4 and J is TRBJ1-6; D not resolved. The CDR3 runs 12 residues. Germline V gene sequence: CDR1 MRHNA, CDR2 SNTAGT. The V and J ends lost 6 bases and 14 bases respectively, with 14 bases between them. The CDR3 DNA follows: TGTGCCAGCAGCCCTCCTCCCCCTTCCCTCCACTTT. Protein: CASSPPPPSLHF.

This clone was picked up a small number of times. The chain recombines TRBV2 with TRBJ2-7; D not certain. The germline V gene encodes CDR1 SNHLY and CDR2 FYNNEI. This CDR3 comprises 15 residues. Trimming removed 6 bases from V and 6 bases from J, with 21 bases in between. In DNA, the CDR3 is TGTGCCAGCAGCGTTATTGAGGCCAGCTCGGGCGAGCAGTACTTC. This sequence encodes CASSVIEASSGEQYF. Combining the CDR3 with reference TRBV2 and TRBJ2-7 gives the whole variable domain EPEVTQTPSHQVTQMGQEVILRCVPISNHLYFYWYRQILGQKVEFLVSFYNNEISEKSEIFDDQFSVERPDGSNFTLKIRSTKLEDSAMYFCASSVIEASSGEQYFGPGTRLTVT.

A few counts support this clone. The CDR3 DNA follows: TGTGCCAGCAGCCCGGTGGTCATAAACTCCTACGAGCAGTACTTC. Its protein product is CASSPVVINSYEQYF. The chain carries TRBV5-5 and TRBJ2-7; D is ambiguous. V was trimmed by 4 bases and J by 0 bases, leaving 14 bases between them. Germline V lookup: CDR1 SGHKS, CDR2 YYEKEE (reference sequence). The CDR3 contains 15 residues.

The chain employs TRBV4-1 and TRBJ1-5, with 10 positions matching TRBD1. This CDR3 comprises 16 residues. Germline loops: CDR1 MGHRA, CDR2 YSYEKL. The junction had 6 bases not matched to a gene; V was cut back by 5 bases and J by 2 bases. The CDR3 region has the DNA TGCGCCAGCAGCGACAGGGGGCCGTTAGGCAATCAGCCCCAGCATTTT. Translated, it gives CASSDRGPLGNQPQHF.

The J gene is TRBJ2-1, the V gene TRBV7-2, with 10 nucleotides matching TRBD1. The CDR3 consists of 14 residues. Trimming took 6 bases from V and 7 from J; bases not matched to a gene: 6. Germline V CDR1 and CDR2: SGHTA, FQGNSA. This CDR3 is CASRTRQGANEQFF. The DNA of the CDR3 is TGTGCCAGCAGGACAAGACAGGGGGCGAATGAGCAGTTCTTC. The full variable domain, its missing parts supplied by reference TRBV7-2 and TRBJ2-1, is GAGVSQSPSNKVTEKGKDVELRCDPISGHTALYWYRQSLGQGLEFLIYFQGNSAPDKSGLPSDRFSAERTGGSVSTLTIQRTQQEDSAVYLCASRTRQGANEQFFGPGTRLTVL.

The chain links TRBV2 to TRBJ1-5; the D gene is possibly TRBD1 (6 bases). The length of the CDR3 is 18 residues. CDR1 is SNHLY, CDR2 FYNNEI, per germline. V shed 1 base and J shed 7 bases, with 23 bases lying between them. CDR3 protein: CASSEETGLGASGQPQHF. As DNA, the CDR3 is TGTGCCAGCAGTGAAGAAACAGGGTTGGGAGCTTCAGGGCAGCCCCAGCATTTT.

The CDR3: CASSSTGGVSYEQYF. As DNA, the CDR3 is TGCGCCAGCAGCTCAACAGGGGGCGTCTCCTACGAGCAGTACTTC. The chain combines TRBV5-1 with TRBJ2-7; the match to TRBD1 covers 9 bases. The CDR3 length is 15 residues. The V gene's germline CDR1 is SGHRS and CDR2 YFSETQ. Unmatched junction bases numbered 4, after V lost 3 bases and J lost 0 bases.

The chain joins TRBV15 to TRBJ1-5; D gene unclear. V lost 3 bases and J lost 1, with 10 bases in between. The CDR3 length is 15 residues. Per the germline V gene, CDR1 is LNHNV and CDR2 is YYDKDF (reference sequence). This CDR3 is CATSRVRVSNQPQHF. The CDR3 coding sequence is TGTGCCACCAGCAGGGTCCGGGTGAGCAATCAGCCCCAGCATTTT.

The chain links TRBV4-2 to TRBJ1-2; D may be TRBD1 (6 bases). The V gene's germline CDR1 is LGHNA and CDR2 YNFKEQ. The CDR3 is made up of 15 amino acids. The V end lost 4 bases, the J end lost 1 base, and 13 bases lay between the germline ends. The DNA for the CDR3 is TGTGCCAGCAGCCTCCCGGGACAAATTAACTATGGCTACACCTTC. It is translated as CASSLPGQINYGYTF.

This chain's CDR3 is CATSKDRASSYEQYF. The CDR3 DNA reads as TGTGCCACCAGCAAGGACAGAGCAAGCTCCTACGAGCAGTACTTC. V gene TRBV15 combines with J gene TRBJ2-7; a possible D gene is TRBD1 (6 bases). Trimming took off 4 bases at V and 0 bases at J, with 13 bases between the two ends. CDR1 LNHNV and CDR2 YYDKDF come from the germline V gene (reference sequence). The CDR3 sequence is 15 residues long.

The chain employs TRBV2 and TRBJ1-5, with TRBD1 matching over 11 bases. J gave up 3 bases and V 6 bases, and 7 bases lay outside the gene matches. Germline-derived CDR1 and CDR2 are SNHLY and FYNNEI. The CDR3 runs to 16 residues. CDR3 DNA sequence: TGTGCCAGCAGGGACAGGGGGCACGACTACAATCAGCCCCAGCATTTT. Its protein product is CASRDRGHDYNQPQHF. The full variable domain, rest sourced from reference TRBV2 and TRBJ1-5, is EPEVTQTPSHQVTQMGQEVILRCVPISNHLYFYWYRQILGQKVEFLVSFYNNEISEKSEIFDDQFSVERPDGSNFTLKIRSTKLEDSAMYFCASRDRGHDYNQPQHFGDGTRLSIL.

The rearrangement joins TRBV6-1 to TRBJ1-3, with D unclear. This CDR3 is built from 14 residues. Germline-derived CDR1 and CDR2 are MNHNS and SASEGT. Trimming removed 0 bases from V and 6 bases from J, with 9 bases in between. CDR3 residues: CASSEAGGINTIYF. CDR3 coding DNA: TGTGCCAGCAGTGAAGCCGGAGGGATAAACACCATATATTTT.

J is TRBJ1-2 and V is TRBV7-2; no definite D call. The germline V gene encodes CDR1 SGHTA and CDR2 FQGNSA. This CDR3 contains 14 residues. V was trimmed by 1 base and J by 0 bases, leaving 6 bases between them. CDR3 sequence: CASSLGSSNYGYTF. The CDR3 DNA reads TGTGCCAGCAGCTTAGGCAGTTCTAACTATGGCTACACCTTC.

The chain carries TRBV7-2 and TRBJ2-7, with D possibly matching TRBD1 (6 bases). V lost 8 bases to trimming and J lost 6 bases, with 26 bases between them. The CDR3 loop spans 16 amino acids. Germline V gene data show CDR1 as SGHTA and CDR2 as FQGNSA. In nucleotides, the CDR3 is TGTGCCAGCGACCCCGAGGCGGGCAGGGGTAAAGGCGAGCAGTACTTC. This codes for CASDPEAGRGKGEQYF.

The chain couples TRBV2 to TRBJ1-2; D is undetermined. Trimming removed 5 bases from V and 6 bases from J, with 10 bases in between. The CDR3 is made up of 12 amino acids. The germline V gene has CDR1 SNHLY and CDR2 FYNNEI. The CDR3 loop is CASSYRGNGYTF. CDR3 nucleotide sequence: TGTGCCAGCAGTTATCGGGGAAATGGCTACACCTTC.

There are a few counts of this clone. The CDR3 sequence: CASSGRDSNEKLFF. The CDR3 DNA sequence: TGTGCCAGCAGCGGCCGGGACAGTAATGAAAAACTGTTTTTT. V usage is TRBV9 and J usage is TRBJ1-4, with TRBD1 matching 7 bases. J was trimmed by 4 bases and V by 3 bases; bases with no gene match: 3. Germline loops: CDR1 SGDLS, CDR2 YYNGEE. The CDR3 covers 14 residues.

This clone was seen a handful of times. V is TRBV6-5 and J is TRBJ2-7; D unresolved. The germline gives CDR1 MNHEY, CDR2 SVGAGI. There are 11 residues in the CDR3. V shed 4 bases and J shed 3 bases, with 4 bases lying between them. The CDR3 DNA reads TGTGCCAGCAGTTCCCGCTACGAGCAGTACTTC. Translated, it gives CASSSRYEQYF.

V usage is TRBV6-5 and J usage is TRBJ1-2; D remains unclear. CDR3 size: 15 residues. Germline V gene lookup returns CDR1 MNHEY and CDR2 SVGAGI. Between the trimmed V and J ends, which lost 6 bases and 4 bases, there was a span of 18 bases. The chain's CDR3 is CASRIEAGVGYGYTF. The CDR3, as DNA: TGTGCCAGCAGGATTGAGGCCGGGGTCGGCTATGGCTACACCTTC.

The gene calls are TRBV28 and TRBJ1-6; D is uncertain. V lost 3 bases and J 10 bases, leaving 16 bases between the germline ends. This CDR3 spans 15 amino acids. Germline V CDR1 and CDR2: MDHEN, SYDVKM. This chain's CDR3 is CASSLLSGSWSPLHF. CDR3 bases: TGTGCCAGCAGTTTGTTGTCGGGAAGTTGGTCACCCCTCCACTTT. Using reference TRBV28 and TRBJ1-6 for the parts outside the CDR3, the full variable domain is DVKVTQSSRYLVKRTGEKVFLECVQDMDHENMFWYRQDPGLGLRLIYFSYDVKMKEKGDIPEGYSVSREKKERFSLILESASTNQTSMYLCASSLLSGSWSPLHFGNGTRLTVT.

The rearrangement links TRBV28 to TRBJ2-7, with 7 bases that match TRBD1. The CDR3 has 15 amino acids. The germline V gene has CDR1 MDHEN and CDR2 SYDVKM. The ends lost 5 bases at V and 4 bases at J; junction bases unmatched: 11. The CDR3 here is CASSLSDREGYEQYF. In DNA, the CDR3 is TGTGCCAGCAGTCTCTCTGACAGGGAAGGATACGAGCAGTACTTC.

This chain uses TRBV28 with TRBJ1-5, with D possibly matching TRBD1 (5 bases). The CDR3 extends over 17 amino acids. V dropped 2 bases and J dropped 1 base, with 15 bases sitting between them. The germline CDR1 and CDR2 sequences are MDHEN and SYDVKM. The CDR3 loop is CASSLGGAPISNQPQHF. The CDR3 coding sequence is TGTGCCAGCAGTTTAGGAGGGGCCCCAATAAGCAATCAGCCCCAGCATTTT.

CDR3 DNA: TGTGCCAGCAGTTACAGGGGTTCCGGCGGCTACACCTTC. Translation: CASSYRGSGGYTF. The chain couples TRBV6-5 to TRBJ1-2; D perhaps matches TRBD1 (5 bases). V lost 2 bases and J lost 8, with 12 bases in between. Germline CDR1 reads MNHEY; CDR2 reads SVGAGI. This CDR3 has 13 residues.

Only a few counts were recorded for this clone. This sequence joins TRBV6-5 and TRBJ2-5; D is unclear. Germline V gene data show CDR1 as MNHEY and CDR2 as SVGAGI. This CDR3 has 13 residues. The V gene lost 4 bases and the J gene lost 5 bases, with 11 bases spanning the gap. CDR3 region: CASSLRPRETQYF. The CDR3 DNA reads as TGTGCCAGCAGTTTAAGACCGAGGGAGACCCAGTACTTC.

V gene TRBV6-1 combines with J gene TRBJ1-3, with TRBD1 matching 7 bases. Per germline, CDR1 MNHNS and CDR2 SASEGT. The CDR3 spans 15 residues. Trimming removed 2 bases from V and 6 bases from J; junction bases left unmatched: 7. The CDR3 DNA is TGTGCCAGCAGTGAAACGCAGGGGGTCGAAAACACCATATATTTT. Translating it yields CASSETQGVENTIYF.

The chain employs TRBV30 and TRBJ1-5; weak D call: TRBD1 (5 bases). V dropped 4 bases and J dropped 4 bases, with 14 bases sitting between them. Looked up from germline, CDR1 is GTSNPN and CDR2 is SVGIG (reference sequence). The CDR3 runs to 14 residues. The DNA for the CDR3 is TGTGCCTGGAATGATGGGGGGGGTAATCAGCCCCAGCATTTT. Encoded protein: CAWNDGGGNQPQHF. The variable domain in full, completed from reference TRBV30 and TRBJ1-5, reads SQTIHQWPATLVQPVGSPLSLECTVEGTSNPNLYWYRQAAGRGLQLLFYSVGIGQISSEVPQNLSASRPQDRQFILSSKKLLLSDSGFYLCAWNDGGGNQPQHFGDGTRLSIL.

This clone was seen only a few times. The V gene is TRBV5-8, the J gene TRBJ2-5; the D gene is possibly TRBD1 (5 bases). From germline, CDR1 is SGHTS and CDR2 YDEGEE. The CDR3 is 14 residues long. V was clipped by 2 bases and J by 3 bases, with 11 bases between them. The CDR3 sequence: CASSFWGRKETQYF. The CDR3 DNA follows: TGTGCCAGCAGCTTTTGGGGCAGAAAAGAGACCCAGTACTTC.

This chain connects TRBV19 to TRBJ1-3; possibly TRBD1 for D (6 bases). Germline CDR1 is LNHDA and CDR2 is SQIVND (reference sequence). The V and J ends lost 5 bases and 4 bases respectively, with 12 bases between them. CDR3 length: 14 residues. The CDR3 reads CASSRPGAGNTIYF. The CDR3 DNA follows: TGTGCCAGTAGTCGCCCAGGGGCCGGAAACACCATATATTTT.